The TCR beta chain described here comes from a study of blood T cell repertoires in COVID-19. About the research overall: There were acute and convalescent COVID-19 samples, and they came from the United States, Italy and Spain. In each case, the material was cDNA or gDNA derived from T cells, B-cell-depleted T cells, or PBMCs.

Germline V gene sequence: CDR1 KGHDR, CDR2 SFDVKD. CDR3 size: 14 residues. V dropped 4 bases and J dropped 3 bases, with 11 bases sitting between them. Authors' analysis steps: Amplification of reference gene primers was used by the study to estimate nucleated cell counts. Clones were sequenced by immunoSEQ multiplex PCR, and TCRdb holds only the in-frame ones, with some missing. V and J calls and clone size are given by that table; D and trimming were obtained from the DNA. The sample has approximately 53,000 clones; more than 80% are singletons. The TCR comes from a human donor in a cohort sampled during active COVID-19. The chain couples TRBV24-1 to TRBJ2-5; D is uncertain. The sample consisted of peripheral blood. The CDR3 reads CATSDPSREETQYF. The CDR3 coding sequence is TGTGCCACCAGTGACCCGAGCCGGGAAGAGACCCAGTACTTC.